This T cell receptor (beta chain) was obtained from a study of Graves' ophthalmopathy and Graves' hyperthyroidism. This CDR3 region has 13 residues. V was clipped by 3 bases and J by 8 bases; unmatched bases: 3. The germline gives CDR1 SGHAT, CDR2 FQNNGV. RNA transcripts yielded amplified TCR beta CDR3 regions. The workflow started with a first-round RT-PCR run with HTBI primers and then moved on to a second-round multiplex PCR. TCRdb redid the calling of the multiplex PCR reads with MiXCR, one entry per CDR3 protein. The table shows around 1.1 million distinct CDR3 sequences, with 35% to 40% occurring only once.

The sample consisted of peripheral blood or thyroid tissue (not recorded which). The chain carries TRBV11-2 and TRBJ1-4; 7 bases line up with TRBD1. This sequence was found in an adult man with Graves' hyperthyroidism. CDR3 in DNA: TGTGCCAGCAGCTTGACAGGGAAAGAAAAACTGTTTTTT. It yields the protein CASSLTGKEKLFF.